Listed below are T cell receptor beta chains from one sample, sequenced in a study of blood T cells in healthy people across ages. TCRdb ran MiXCR on the 5' RACE reads and lists one entry per CDR3 protein. This sample has some 700,000 distinct CDR3 sequences, with roughly 47% found just once. The specimen sequenced was blood. Receptors originate from a woman in her fifties or sixties in good health. Each CDR3 is given without its conserved first and last residue. Fields, in order: V gene, J gene, CDR3 protein.

>TRBV29-1|TRBJ1-5
SVEEDGVGQPQH
>TRBV28|TRBJ1-4
ATGTGQEKLF
>TRBV12-3/TRBV12-4|TRBJ1-1
ASSLSRLQGARTEAF
>TRBV3-1|TRBJ1-1
ASSPTATLKGVAF
>TRBV29-1|TRBJ1-1
SVDRELRGEAF
>TRBV4-1|TRBJ2-1
ASSQLLARASGNEQF
>TRBV25-1|TRBJ2-1
ASRNGHNEQF
>TRBV25-1|TRBJ2-7
ASSHKSGSKHEQY
>TRBV29-1|TRBJ2-6
SVEHLSGGGANVLT
>TRBV12-3/TRBV12-4|TRBJ2-2
ASSLLEGELF
>TRBV7-2|TRBJ2-5
AGSLYRAGQETQY
>TRBV2|TRBJ1-1
ASSEALVPTGTEAF
>TRBV21-1|TRBJ2-1
ASSKALGQGLTYNEQF
>TRBV10-3|TRBJ2-1
AISVRENEQF
>TRBV5-1|TRBJ2-6
ANSSTSSGANVLT
>TRBV7-2|TRBJ2-5
ASSFGEEETQY
>TRBV12-3/TRBV12-4|TRBJ2-6
ATSPGARASLWANVLT
>TRBV27|TRBJ1-6
ASGGPNSPLH
>TRBV6-1|TRBJ1-2
ASSEGGPDGRGYT
>TRBV29-1|TRBJ2-1
TGGGDSYNEQF
>TRBV3-1|TRBJ2-1
ASSQVVGTNEQF
>TRBV6-6|TRBJ2-7
ASSNRDYEQY
>TRBV9|TRBJ2-2
ASSAHVGTGELF
>TRBV4-3|TRBJ2-1
ASSQDIGLAGHNEQF
>TRBV7-3|TRBJ1-5
ASSHRGRLYDSNQSQH
>TRBV20-1|TRBJ2-5
SASLRRETQY
>TRBV6-5|TRBJ2-2
ASSFDSYQGSGELF
>TRBV5-1|TRBJ2-1
ASSGGQGMGNEQF
>TRBV25-1|.
ASQQGRKETQY
>TRBV18|TRBJ1-4
ASSPYLTGEGEKLF
>TRBV6-1|TRBJ2-5
ASDGQGEGETQY
>TRBV20-1|TRBJ2-5
SARNLGLAEETQY
>TRBV11-2|TRBJ2-7
ASSPLRGRAPEQY
>TRBV20-1|TRBJ2-7
SAREGNPEQY
>TRBV28|TRBJ2-1
ASSLTGTTPYNEQF
>TRBV3-1|TRBJ2-1
ASSASRLTSGIPNEQF
>TRBV12-3/TRBV12-4|TRBJ2-3
ASSFNGGRSDTQY
>TRBV20-1|TRBJ1-2
SAIGTGDYGYT
>TRBV6-5|TRBJ2-3
VSRRKGGGADTQY
>TRBV5-1|TRBJ2-1
ASSGSGMSYNEQF
>TRBV20-1|TRBJ2-7
SAREASGGDEQY
>TRBV19|TRBJ1-1
ASIGSFGYTEAF
>TRBV7-2|TRBJ2-5
ASSLAGQLQGTQY
>TRBV10-3|TRBJ1-2
ATGQADEGYT
>TRBV27|TRBJ2-1
ASSFGWGGEQF
>TRBV5-1|TRBJ2-1
ASSPGTTTGNEQF
>TRBV5-1|TRBJ1-1
ASSLGEGEVNTEAF
>TRBV4-3|TRBJ2-3
ASSQDRQASTDTQY
>TRBV25-1|TRBJ2-2
ASSGTGPGELF
>TRBV18|TRBJ2-1
ASSPGVGGAGVPF
>TRBV5-1|TRBJ2-5
ASSLGGRAELWEQY
>TRBV3-1|TRBJ2-1
ASSQESQGADEQF
>TRBV6-5|TRBJ1-4
ASSTGGNEKLF
>TRBV4-3|TRBJ2-6
ASSPVAGDSGANVLT
>TRBV9|TRBJ2-3
ASRRAGTDTQY
>TRBV5-1|TRBJ2-1
ASSLGPGQGIDEQF
>TRBV4-3|TRBJ2-3
ASSQGITSTDTQY
>TRBV10-3|TRBJ2-7
AISKQQGGEQY
>TRBV12-3/TRBV12-4|.
ASSLNAETQY